These 11 T cell receptor beta chains were all obtained from the same sample, sequenced in a study of blood T cells in healthy people across ages. Combining a sample-barcoded 5' primer with a J-beta primer mix, a second PCR ran for about 7 to 11 cycles. From the 5' RACE reads, TCRdb called clonotypes with MiXCR, one entry per CDR3 protein. The profile shows roughly 730,000 distinct CDR3 sequences, more than 50% of them singletons. Specimen: blood. The receptors were sampled from a man aged 35-49 years in good health.

The chain links TRBV28 to TRBJ1-1, with D perhaps matching TRBD1 (5 bases). The CDR3 contains 11 residues. V was cut by 8 bases and J by 7 bases, with 11 bases left in between. The V gene's germline CDR1 is MDHEN and CDR2 SYDVKM. In DNA, the CDR3 is TGTGCCAGCTTTAAAGGGGTTGAAGCTTTCTTT. Encoded protein: CASFKGVEAFF.

The chain links TRBV12-3 or TRBV12-4 to TRBJ2-5, with D hard to call. The ends were cut back, 2 bases at V and 2 bases at J, with 9 bases in the middle. The CDR3 runs 14 residues. The CDR3 protein is CASSLFLLQETQYF. The CDR3 DNA sequence: TGTGCCAGCAGTTTATTCTTACTGCAAGAGACCCAGTACTTC.

The chain couples TRBV11-3 to TRBJ2-7; the D gene is possibly TRBD1 (5 bases). The germline V gene has CDR1 SGHNT and CDR2 YENEEA. V lost 1 base and J lost 2, with 9 bases in between. This CDR3 spans 14 amino acids. CDR3 protein: CASSLVTGAYEQYF. DNA for the CDR3: TGTGCCAGCAGCTTAGTAACAGGTGCCTACGAGCAGTACTTC.

This chain joins TRBV27 and TRBJ2-5; a possible D gene is TRBD2 (6 bases). V dropped 2 bases and J dropped 4 bases, with 11 bases sitting between them. Germline CDR1 MNHEY, CDR2 SMNVEV (reference sequence). The CDR3 totals 14 residues. CDR3: CASSLNLAAETQYF. The CDR3 bases are TGTGCCAGCAGTTTAAATTTAGCGGCAGAGACCCAGTACTTC.

Written as DNA, the CDR3 is TGCAGCGTTCAGGTCACAGGGAATCAGCCCCAGCATTTT. Encoded protein: CSVQVTGNQPQHF. The chain carries TRBV29-1 and TRBJ1-5; weak D call: TRBD1 (6 bases). This CDR3 region has 13 residues. Germline V gene data show CDR1 as SQVTM and CDR2 as ANQGSEA. With 5 bases removed from V and 4 bases from J, the gap between germline ends came to 12 bases. The full variable domain, its missing parts supplied by reference TRBV29-1 and TRBJ1-5, is SAVISQKPSRDICQRGTSLTIQCQVDSQVTMMFWYRQQPGQSLTLIATANQGSEATYESGFVIDKFPISRPNLTFSTLTVSNMSPEDSSIYLCSVQVTGNQPQHFGDGTRLSIL.

J is TRBJ1-6 and V is TRBV28, with a tentative D call TRBD1 (6 bases). The CDR3 runs to 13 residues. V was clipped by 5 bases and J by 10 bases, with 12 bases between them. Germline CDR1 reads MDHEN; CDR2 reads SYDVKM. The CDR3 spells CASSQSGDSPLHF. The CDR3 coding sequence is TGTGCCAGCAGTCAGTCAGGGGACTCACCCCTCCACTTT.

This clonotype was recorded a few times. The rearrangement links TRBV4-3 to TRBJ2-7; 9 nucleotides agree with TRBD2. V shed 3 bases and J 1 base; nucleotides not matched to a gene: 7. Looked up from germline, CDR1 is LGHNA and CDR2 is YSLEER. The CDR3 totals 16 residues. CDR3 sequence reads: CASSQDSGSDSYEQYF. The CDR3 coding sequence is TGCGCCAGCAGCCAGGATAGCGGGAGTGATTCCTACGAGCAGTACTTC.

This clonotype was seen a few times. The V and J genes are TRBV11-3 and TRBJ2-6; D unclear. CDR1 SGHNT and CDR2 YENEEA come from the germline V gene. There are 15 residues in the CDR3. The germline V and J ends were trimmed by 9 bases and 0 bases, with 12 bases remaining between them. The chain's CDR3 is CASAPGGSGANVLTF. CDR3 DNA: TGTGCCAGTGCCCCGGGCGGCTCTGGGGCCAACGTCCTGACTTTC.

This clonotype has a handful of counts. The rearrangement links TRBV28 to TRBJ1-6; weak D call: TRBD1 (5 bases). V dropped 11 bases and J dropped 6 bases, with 14 bases sitting between them. This CDR3 spans 13 amino acids. The germline gives CDR1 MDHEN, CDR2 SYDVKM. The CDR3: CAVGLVGNSPLHF. CDR3 nucleotides: TGTGCCGTGGGGCTAGTGGGTAATTCACCCCTCCACTTT.

This clonotype appeared a few times. The gene calls are TRBV7-9 and TRBJ2-4; D is possibly TRBD1 (5 bases). The CDR3 length is 17 residues. V lost 3 bases and J lost 0, with 15 bases in between. Germline V CDR1 and CDR2: SEHNR, FQNEAQ (reference sequence). CDR3 sequence: CASSLQGSLLAKNIQYF. CDR3 nucleotides: TGTGCCAGCAGCTTGCAGGGTTCTCTTCTAGCCAAAAACATTCAGTACTTC.

The genes are TRBV6-1 and TRBJ2-1; a weak D match, TRBD1 (5 bases). V was shortened by 6 bases and J by 3 bases, with 15 bases between the two germline ends. The germline gives CDR1 MNHNS, CDR2 SASEGT. CDR3 size: 15 residues. CDR3 sequence: CASSIDRDDYNEQFF. The CDR3 coding sequence is TGTGCCAGCAGCATCGACAGAGACGACTACAATGAGCAGTTCTTC.